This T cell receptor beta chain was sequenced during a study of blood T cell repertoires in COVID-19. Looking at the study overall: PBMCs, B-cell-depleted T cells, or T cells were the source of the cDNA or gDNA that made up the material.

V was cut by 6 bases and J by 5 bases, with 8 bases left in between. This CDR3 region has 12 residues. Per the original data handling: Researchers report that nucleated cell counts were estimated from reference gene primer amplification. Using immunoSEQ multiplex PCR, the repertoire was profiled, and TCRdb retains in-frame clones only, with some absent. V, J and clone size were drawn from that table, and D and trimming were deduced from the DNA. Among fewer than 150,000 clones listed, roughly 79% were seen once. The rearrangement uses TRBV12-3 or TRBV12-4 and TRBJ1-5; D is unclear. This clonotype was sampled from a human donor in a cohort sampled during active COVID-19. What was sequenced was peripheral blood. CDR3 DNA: TGTGCCAGCAGCCGCGCGGATCAGCCCCAGCATTTT. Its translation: CASSRADQPQHF.